This entry describes one T cell receptor (beta chain). The antigen is unknown. The germline CDR1 and CDR2 sequences are SNHLY and FYNNEI. This CDR3 contains 16 residues. The V segment lost 2 bases and the J segment 6 bases; nucleotides outside the gene matches: 9. The sample originates from a study of PD-L1 blockade in urothelial cancer. At the level of the study: At 3 weeks after treatment start (second dose) and again at 6 weeks, blood was analyzed. Overall study results and limits: Below-median blood TCR clonality before treatment forecast better survival.

As to time point: pretreatment peripheral blood. Assay used: immunoSEQ multiplex PCR; TCRdb lists only in-frame clones, some missing. The sample has about 50,000 clones; approximately 86% are singletons. The receptor's source is a man aged 60 to 69 with urothelial cancer. The material sequenced was PBMCs, taken around atezolizumab (anti-PD-L1) treatment. The chain carries TRBV2 and TRBJ1-4, with 7 bases identical to TRBD1. This CDR3 is CASSESGFQGDEKLFF. The DNA for the CDR3 is TGTGCCAGCAGTGAATCCGGATTCCAGGGGGATGAAAAACTGTTTTTT.